Listed here are 10 T cell receptor beta chains from one sample, sequenced in a study of blood T cell repertoires in COVID-19. The protocol was immunoSEQ multiplex PCR, while the TCRdb copy is restricted to in-frame clones and leaves out a portion. Counted here are some 60,000 clones, about 70% occurring once; the ten biggest clones make up around 20%. Specimen: peripheral blood. Receptors originate from a woman aged 45-65 years with active or convalescent COVID-19.

This clone was observed once. V and J are TRBV6-5 and TRBJ2-1, with a possible D match to TRBD1 (6 bases). Germline V gene data show CDR1 as MNHEY and CDR2 as SVGAGI. This CDR3 spans 12 amino acids. V lost 10 bases to trimming and J lost 6 bases, with 13 bases between them. CDR3 sequence: CATLAGANEQFF. CDR3 DNA sequence: TGTGCCACCCTCGCAGGGGCCAATGAGCAGTTCTTC.

V gene TRBV28 combines with J gene TRBJ2-1; the D gene is possibly TRBD2 (5 bases). V shed 5 bases and J shed 4 bases, with 18 bases lying between them. The germline gives CDR1 MDHEN, CDR2 SYDVKM. The CDR3 contains 16 residues. CDR3 nucleotide sequence: TGTGCCAGCAGTCCTCTAACTAGTCCCTTGTACAATGAGCAGTTCTTC. Its protein product is CASSPLTSPLYNEQFF.

The chain recombines TRBV15 with TRBJ2-2; weak D call: TRBD2 (6 bases). The CDR3 covers 15 residues. The germline gives CDR1 LNHNV, CDR2 YYDKDF (reference sequence). Trimming cost V 0 bases and J 7 bases, with 12 bases left between them. This CDR3 reads CATSREWRGVGELFF. CDR3 DNA sequence: TGTGCCACCAGCAGAGAGTGGAGGGGAGTCGGGGAGCTGTTTTTT.

This chain joins TRBV30 and TRBJ2-7; 9 bases fit TRBD2. The trim removed 0 bases at V and 6 bases at J, leaving 9 bases unmatched. CDR1 is GTSNPN, CDR2 SVGIG, per germline (reference sequence). CDR3 size: 15 residues. DNA for the CDR3: TGTGCCTGGAGTGTCGCGGGAGGGTTCCGGGGCGAGCAGTACTTC. The encoded protein is CAWSVAGGFRGEQYF.

CDR3 in amino acids: CASSEVLGVGSPLHF. The CDR3 DNA reads as TGTGCCAGCAGTGAAGTATTGGGCGTTGGATCACCCCTCCACTTT. This rearrangement joins TRBV6-1 to TRBJ1-6; no clear D gene. Trimming took off 1 base at V and 10 bases at J, with 14 bases between the two ends. Germline CDR1 reads MNHNS; CDR2 reads SASEGT. The CDR3 covers 15 residues.

This chain uses TRBV4-1 with TRBJ2-6; D may be TRBD2 (6 bases). Between the trimmed V and J ends, which lost 4 bases and 4 bases, there was a span of 14 bases. CDR3 size: 16 residues. Germline CDR1 reads MGHRA; CDR2 reads YSYEKL. This CDR3 is CASSPNGGPGANVLTF. DNA for the CDR3: TGCGCCAGCAGCCCGAACGGGGGACCCGGGGCCAACGTCCTGACTTTC.

The genes are TRBV5-6 and TRBJ2-3; 11 bases line up with TRBD1. V lost 9 bases, J lost 3 bases, and 9 bases stayed unmatched. Germline V gives CDR1 SGHDT, CDR2 YYEEEE. The CDR3 length is 15 residues. In DNA form, the CDR3 reads TGTGCCACCAAAAGGACAGGGGGCCAGACAGATACGCAGTATTTT. It yields the protein CATKRTGGQTDTQYF.

The V and J genes are TRBV7-2 and TRBJ2-7; TRBD2 agrees at 10 bases. The CDR3 runs 15 residues. V shed 2 bases and J 2 bases; nucleotides not matched to a gene: 3. Germline-derived CDR1 and CDR2 are SGHTA and FQGNSA. CDR3 amino acids: CASSLPLAGAYEQYF. For the CDR3, the DNA is TGTGCCAGCAGCTTACCCCTAGCGGGAGCCTACGAGCAGTACTTC.

The gene calls are TRBV29-1 and TRBJ2-7; TRBD1 matches 11 bases. V lost 2 bases and J lost 4; bases outside the gene matches: 7. Germline values: CDR1 SQVTM, CDR2 ANQGSEA. The CDR3 sequence is 15 residues long. The CDR3 loop reads CSVEIGTGGTYEQYF. The CDR3 bases are TGCAGCGTTGAAATAGGGACAGGGGGGACATACGAGCAGTACTTC.

The chain couples TRBV5-1 to TRBJ1-1; 7 positions agree with TRBD1. Germline V gene lookup returns CDR1 SGHRS and CDR2 YFSETQ. The CDR3 length is 14 residues. The junction had 2 bases not matched to a gene; V was cut back by 1 base and J by 2 bases. The CDR3 DNA reads as TGCGCCAGCAGCTTGCGACAGGGAAACACTGAAGCTTTCTTT. Translating gives CASSLRQGNTEAFF. Full variable domain (missing parts from reference TRBV5-1 and TRBJ1-1): KAGVTQTPRYLIKTRGQQVTLSCSPISGHRSVSWYQQTPGQGLQFLFEYFSETQRNKGNFPGRFSGRQFSNSRSEMNVSTLELGDSALYLCASSLRQGNTEAFFGQGTRLTVV.